Listed below are T cell receptor beta chains from one sample, sequenced in a study of OX40 agonist ivuxolimab in advanced cancers. Assay: immunoSEQ multiplex PCR; the TCRdb copy retains only in-frame clones and omits some. The table has approximately 28,000 clones, approximately 84% seen once. Here the sequenced sample was CD4+ or CD8+ T cells sorted from blood, taken in a trial of the OX40 agonist ivuxolimab. The receptors were gathered from an adult with an advanced solid tumor such as melanoma, head and neck, liver or kidney cancer. CDR3s include the opening cysteine and the closing phenylalanine or tryptophan. Each record gives: clone size, V gene, D gene, J gene, CDR3 DNA, CDR3 protein. The D gene is left open where the match is weak. For some rows the clone size is stated as once, few or many, or as a class when expanded; others skip it.

clone size: NA
V gene: TRBV27
D gene: NA
J gene: TRBJ2-3
CDR3 DNA: TGTGCCAGCAGTCAAAGCGGGTACACAGATACGCAGTATTTT
CDR3 protein: CASSQSGYTDTQYF

clone size: NA
V gene: TRBV28
D gene: NA
J gene: TRBJ2-1
CDR3 DNA: TGTGCCAGCAGTTTAGCCGGACAGTACAATGAGCAGTTCTTC
CDR3 protein: CASSLAGQYNEQFF

clone size: few
V gene: TRBV7-9
D gene: NA
J gene: TRBJ2-7
CDR3 DNA: TGTGCCAGCACCCGGGACCCGAGCTCCTACGAGCAGTACTTC
CDR3 protein: CASTRDPSSYEQYF

clone size: NA
V gene: TRBV7-6
D gene: NA
J gene: TRBJ1-1
CDR3 DNA: TGTGCCAGCAGCTTAGAGGGGGTCCCCTCCACTGAAGCTTTCTTT
CDR3 protein: CASSLEGVPSTEAFF

clone size: NA
V gene: TRBV20-1
D gene: NA
J gene: TRBJ1-5
CDR3 DNA: TGCAGTGCTACTATGGGGACGGCCCAGCATTTT
CDR3 protein: CSATMGTAQHF

clone size: NA
V gene: TRBV7-2
D gene: NA
J gene: TRBJ1-1
CDR3 DNA: TGTGCCAGCAGCTCCCGGGGACGACAGGACGGGAACACTGAAGCTTTCTTT
CDR3 protein: CASSSRGRQDGNTEAFF

clone size: NA
V gene: TRBV5-1
D gene: TRBD1
J gene: TRBJ2-1
CDR3 DNA: TGCGCCAGCAGCTTCCGGGACAGGGGTAACAATGAGCAGTTCTTC
CDR3 protein: CASSFRDRGNNEQFF

clone size: few
V gene: TRBV4-1
D gene: TRBD1
J gene: TRBJ2-7
CDR3 DNA: TGCGCCAGCAGCCGACAGGGTGGGGACTACGAGCAGTACTTC
CDR3 protein: CASSRQGGDYEQYF

clone size: NA
V gene: TRBV5-4
D gene: NA
J gene: TRBJ2-7
CDR3 DNA: TGTGCCAGCAGCCCCGGTATTACAGGGAACGAGCAGTACTTC
CDR3 protein: CASSPGITGNEQYF

clone size: once
V gene: TRBV11-2
D gene: NA
J gene: TRBJ1-2
CDR3 DNA: TGTGCCAGCAGCCCAGGGCCGGGCTATGGCTACACCTTC
CDR3 protein: CASSPGPGYGYTF

clone size: NA
V gene: TRBV7-2
D gene: TRBD2
J gene: TRBJ2-7
CDR3 DNA: TGTGCCAGCAGTCATTCTTCGGGCGGGAGCTCCTACGAGCAGTACTTC
CDR3 protein: CASSHSSGGSSYEQYF

clone size: NA
V gene: TRBV5-8
D gene: NA
J gene: TRBJ2-7
CDR3 DNA: TGTGCCAGCAGCTTAAGGGAGGACTACGAGCAGTACTTC
CDR3 protein: CASSLREDYEQYF

clone size: NA
V gene: TRBV7-9
D gene: NA
J gene: TRBJ1-1
CDR3 DNA: TGTGCCAGCAGCTTATCGGGTACTGAAGCTTTCTTT
CDR3 protein: CASSLSGTEAFF

clone size: few
V gene: TRBV9
D gene: TRBD2
J gene: TRBJ2-3
CDR3 DNA: TGTGCCAGCAGCGGCCCCGCCCGAGGACTAGATTATACGCAGTATTTT
CDR3 protein: CASSGPARGLDYTQYF

clone size: NA
V gene: TRBV11-3
D gene: NA
J gene: TRBJ2-7
CDR3 DNA: TGTGCCAGCAGCCCGAGAGGCGCCTACGAGCAGTACTTC
CDR3 protein: CASSPRGAYEQYF

clone size: NA
V gene: TRBV7-3
D gene: TRBD1
J gene: TRBJ1-2
CDR3 DNA: TGTGCCAGCAGCCCAACAGGGGGCACCTCCTATGGCTACACCTTC
CDR3 protein: CASSPTGGTSYGYTF

clone size: medium-sized
V gene: TRBV11-2
D gene: NA
J gene: TRBJ1-4
CDR3 DNA: TGTGCCAGCAGCTCCATACCGCCCGCCCTTGCAACTAATGAAAAACTGTTTTTT
CDR3 protein: CASSSIPPALATNEKLFF

clone size: NA
V gene: TRBV4-3
D gene: NA
J gene: TRBJ2-7
CDR3 DNA: TGCGCCAGCAGCCAGACCACGGTGGATTACGAGCAGTACTTC
CDR3 protein: CASSQTTVDYEQYF

clone size: NA
V gene: TRBV7-6
D gene: TRBD2
J gene: TRBJ2-7
CDR3 DNA: TGTGCCAGCAGCTTAGAGGGAGGGCTCTCCTACGAGCAGTACTTC
CDR3 protein: CASSLEGGLSYEQYF

clone size: NA
V gene: TRBV7-9
D gene: NA
J gene: TRBJ2-7
CDR3 DNA: TGTGCCAGCAGCTTAACTCCCTACGAGCAGTACTTC
CDR3 protein: CASSLTPYEQYF

clone size: NA
V gene: TRBV6-1
D gene: TRBD2
J gene: TRBJ2-1
CDR3 DNA: TGTGCCAGCAGTGAAGCCTGGCTAGCGGGGGACAATGAGCAGTTCTTC
CDR3 protein: CASSEAWLAGDNEQFF

clone size: NA
V gene: TRBV9
D gene: TRBD2
J gene: TRBJ2-3
CDR3 DNA: TGTGCCAGCAGCGTAGGAAGCGGGAGAATAGATACGCAGTATTTT
CDR3 protein: CASSVGSGRIDTQYF

clone size: NA
V gene: TRBV5-5
D gene: NA
J gene: TRBJ2-3
CDR3 DNA: TGTGCCAGCAGCTTGGACGCAGCGACCGTGCATCCACGAGATACGCAGTATTTT
CDR3 protein: CASSLDAATVHPRDTQYF

clone size: NA
V gene: TRBV7-9
D gene: NA
J gene: TRBJ1-1
CDR3 DNA: TGTGCCAGCAGCCCTATGGGGTCGGAAGCTTTCTTT
CDR3 protein: CASSPMGSEAFF

clone size: medium-sized
V gene: TRBV6-5
D gene: NA
J gene: TRBJ2-1
CDR3 DNA: TGTGCCAGCAGTCCCTTCCCCCTTAATGAGCAGTTCTTC
CDR3 protein: CASSPFPLNEQFF

clone size: NA
V gene: TRBV6-1
D gene: NA
J gene: TRBJ1-5
CDR3 DNA: TGTGCCGCCATCGCGCCAGGTAGCAATCAGCCCCAGCATTTT
CDR3 protein: CAAIAPGSNQPQHF

clone size: NA
V gene: TRBV27
D gene: NA
J gene: TRBJ1-1
CDR3 DNA: TGTGCCAGCAGTTTATCCCGGACAGCCACTGAAGCTTTCTTT
CDR3 protein: CASSLSRTATEAFF

clone size: NA
V gene: TRBV7-6
D gene: NA
J gene: TRBJ1-2
CDR3 DNA: TGTGCCAGCAGCTTAGATGGTGCCTCGGGTAACTATGGCTACACCTTC
CDR3 protein: CASSLDGASGNYGYTF

clone size: NA
V gene: TRBV11-3
D gene: TRBD2
J gene: TRBJ2-2
CDR3 DNA: TGTGCCAGCAGCTCCGGGACTAGCGGGCCTTCCCCGAACACCGGGGAGCTGTTTTTT
CDR3 protein: CASSSGTSGPSPNTGELFF

clone size: NA
V gene: TRBV19
D gene: NA
J gene: TRBJ2-7
CDR3 DNA: TGTGCCAGTAGTATGGGAGCAGTTTACTACGAGCAGTACTTC
CDR3 protein: CASSMGAVYYEQYF

clone size: NA
V gene: TRBV5-6
D gene: TRBD1
J gene: TRBJ1-4
CDR3 DNA: TGTGCCAGCAGCTTCCGGGACAGGGGTGAAAAACTGTTTTTT
CDR3 protein: CASSFRDRGEKLFF

clone size: NA
V gene: TRBV19
D gene: TRBD2
J gene: TRBJ2-1
CDR3 DNA: TGTGCCAGTAGTCTAGCGGGGGGATCCTACAATGAGCAGTTCTTC
CDR3 protein: CASSLAGGSYNEQFF

clone size: NA
V gene: TRBV28
D gene: NA
J gene: TRBJ2-7
CDR3 DNA: TGTGCCAGCAGTCACCAAGGAGAGCAGTACTTC
CDR3 protein: CASSHQGEQYF

clone size: NA
V gene: TRBV6-5
D gene: NA
J gene: TRBJ2-2
CDR3 DNA: TGTGCCAGCAGTTACCAAGGCGGGGAGCTGTTTTTT
CDR3 protein: CASSYQGGELFF

clone size: NA
V gene: TRBV11-3
D gene: NA
J gene: TRBJ2-6
CDR3 DNA: TGTGCCAGCAGCTTAGGGCCGGTCTCTGGGGCCAACGTCCTGACTTTC
CDR3 protein: CASSLGPVSGANVLTF

clone size: NA
V gene: TRBV5-4
D gene: NA
J gene: TRBJ1-1
CDR3 DNA: TGTGCCAGCAGCTTCAGGGGTGAAGCTTTCTTT
CDR3 protein: CASSFRGEAFF

clone size: NA
V gene: TRBV10-3
D gene: TRBD1
J gene: TRBJ1-6
CDR3 DNA: TGTGCCAGAAGGGACAGCTATAATTCACCCCTCCACTTT
CDR3 protein: CARRDSYNSPLHF

clone size: NA
V gene: TRBV13
D gene: NA
J gene: TRBJ1-1
CDR3 DNA: TGTGCCAGCAGTTTTGACAGAACGGCTTTCTTT
CDR3 protein: CASSFDRTAFF

clone size: NA
V gene: TRBV7-9
D gene: NA
J gene: TRBJ1-4
CDR3 DNA: TGTGCCAGCAGCTTACCAGCAACTAATGAAAAACTGTTTTTT
CDR3 protein: CASSLPATNEKLFF

clone size: NA
V gene: TRBV19
D gene: NA
J gene: TRBJ1-6
CDR3 DNA: TGTGCCAGTAGGGCCTGGGACCACGATAATTCACCCCTCCACTTT
CDR3 protein: CASRAWDHDNSPLHF

clone size: NA
V gene: TRBV7-9
D gene: TRBD1
J gene: TRBJ1-1
CDR3 DNA: TGTGCCAGCAGCTTGACAGGGAAAGGCACTGAAGCTTTCTTT
CDR3 protein: CASSLTGKGTEAFF

clone size: once
V gene: TRBV4-1
D gene: NA
J gene: TRBJ2-1
CDR3 DNA: TGCGCCAGCAGCCCAACCCCCACGTACCACAATGAGCAGTTCTTC
CDR3 protein: CASSPTPTYHNEQFF

clone size: NA
V gene: TRBV7-9
D gene: NA
J gene: TRBJ2-5
CDR3 DNA: TGTGCCAGCAGCTTGACCCAAGAGACCCAGTACTTC
CDR3 protein: CASSLTQETQYF

clone size: NA
V gene: TRBV27
D gene: TRBD1
J gene: TRBJ1-1
CDR3 DNA: TGTGCCAGCAGTTTAGGGACAGGAGGGACTGAAGCTTTCTTT
CDR3 protein: CASSLGTGGTEAFF

clone size: NA
V gene: TRBV9
D gene: TRBD2
J gene: TRBJ2-7
CDR3 DNA: TGTGCCAGCAGCCTCGGGGGGGCCTCCTACGAGCAGTACTTC
CDR3 protein: CASSLGGASYEQYF

clone size: NA
V gene: TRBV11-3
D gene: TRBD2
J gene: TRBJ2-2
CDR3 DNA: TGTGCCAGCAGCTGGACTAGCGGGATTTACACCGGGGAGCTGTTTTTT
CDR3 protein: CASSWTSGIYTGELFF

clone size: NA
V gene: TRBV7-6
D gene: NA
J gene: TRBJ2-1
CDR3 DNA: TGTGCCAGCAGCTTAATCGTTTCGCGGGGAGACAATGAGCAGTTCTTC
CDR3 protein: CASSLIVSRGDNEQFF

clone size: NA
V gene: TRBV29-1
D gene: NA
J gene: TRBJ1-1
CDR3 DNA: TGCAGCGTTGATTTTGGGGGGGTAGCTTTCTTT
CDR3 protein: CSVDFGGVAFF

clone size: NA
V gene: TRBV10-3
D gene: NA
J gene: TRBJ1-5
CDR3 DNA: TGTGCCATCAGTGATTTAGGAGGTTACAATCAGCCCCAGCATTTT
CDR3 protein: CAISDLGGYNQPQHF

clone size: once
V gene: TRBV27
D gene: TRBD2
J gene: TRBJ2-1
CDR3 DNA: TGTGCCAGCAGTTTAGCGGGAGGAGTCTACAATGAGCAGTTCTTC
CDR3 protein: CASSLAGGVYNEQFF